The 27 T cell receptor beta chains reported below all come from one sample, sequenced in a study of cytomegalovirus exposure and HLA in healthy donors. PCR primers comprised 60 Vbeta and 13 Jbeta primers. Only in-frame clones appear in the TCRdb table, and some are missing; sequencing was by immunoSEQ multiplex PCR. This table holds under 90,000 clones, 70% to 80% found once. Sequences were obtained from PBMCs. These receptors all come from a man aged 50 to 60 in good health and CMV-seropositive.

The CDR3 coding sequence is TGTGCCAGCAGTTTCACCTTGCCCGGGACAGCCTACGAGCAGTACTTC. It codes for CASSFTLPGTAYEQYF. V gene TRBV6-5 combines with J gene TRBJ2-7; 7 positions match TRBD1. In germline, CDR1 is MNHEY, CDR2 SVGAGI. This CDR3 is built from 16 residues. Trimming at V came to 4 bases and at J to 2 bases, leaving 11 bases not matched to a gene.

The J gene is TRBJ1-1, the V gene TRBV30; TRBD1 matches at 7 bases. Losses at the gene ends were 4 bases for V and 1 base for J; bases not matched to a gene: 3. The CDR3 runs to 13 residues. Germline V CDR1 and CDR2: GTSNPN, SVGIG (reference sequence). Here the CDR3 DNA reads TGTGCCTGGAACCACAGGGGGAACACTGAAGCTTTCTTT. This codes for CAWNHRGNTEAFF.

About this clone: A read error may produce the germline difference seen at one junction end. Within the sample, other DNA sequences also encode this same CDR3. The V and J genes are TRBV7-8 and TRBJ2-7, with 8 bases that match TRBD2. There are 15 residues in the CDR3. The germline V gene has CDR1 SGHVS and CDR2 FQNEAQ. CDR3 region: CASSPGRARLYEQYF. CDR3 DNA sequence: TGCGCCAGCAGCCCCGGGAGGGCGCGTCTCTACGAGCAGTACTTC.

The chain's CDR3 is CASSWTRGETQYF. As DNA, the CDR3 is TGCGCCAGCAGCTGGACTAGAGGCGAGACCCAGTACTTC. V gene TRBV5-1 combines with J gene TRBJ2-5, with 7 bases fitting TRBD2. CDR1 is SGHRS and CDR2 is YFSETQ in the germline V gene. The V gene end was trimmed by 3 bases and the J gene end by 5 bases; junction bases not matched to a gene: 4. The CDR3 runs to 13 residues.

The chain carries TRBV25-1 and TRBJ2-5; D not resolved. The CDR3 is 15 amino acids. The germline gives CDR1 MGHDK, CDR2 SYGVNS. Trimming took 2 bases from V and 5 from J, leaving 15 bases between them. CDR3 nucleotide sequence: TGTGCCAGCAGTGAAGGGCAGGATACCCGGGAGACCCAGTACTTC. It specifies CASSEGQDTRETQYF.

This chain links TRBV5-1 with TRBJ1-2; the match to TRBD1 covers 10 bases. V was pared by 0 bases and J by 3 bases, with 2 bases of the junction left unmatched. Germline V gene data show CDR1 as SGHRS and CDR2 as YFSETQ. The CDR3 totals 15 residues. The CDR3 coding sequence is TGCGCCAGCAGCTTGGGGGACAGGGGTGACTATGGCTACACCTTC. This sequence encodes CASSLGDRGDYGYTF.

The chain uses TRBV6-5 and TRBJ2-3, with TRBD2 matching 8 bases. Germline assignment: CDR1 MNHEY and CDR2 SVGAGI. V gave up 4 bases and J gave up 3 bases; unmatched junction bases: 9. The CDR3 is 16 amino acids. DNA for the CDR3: TGTGCCAGCAGTTTTCGAGCGGGAGATGAGACAGATACGCAGTATTTT. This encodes CASSFRAGDETDTQYF.

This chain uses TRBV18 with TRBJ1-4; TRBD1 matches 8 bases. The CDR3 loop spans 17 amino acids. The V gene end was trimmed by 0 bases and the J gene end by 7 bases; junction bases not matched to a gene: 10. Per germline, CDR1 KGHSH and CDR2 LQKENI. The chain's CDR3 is CASSPPSGGGFGEKLFF. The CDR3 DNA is TGTGCCAGCTCACCACCATCAGGGGGCGGATTTGGTGAAAAACTGTTTTTT.

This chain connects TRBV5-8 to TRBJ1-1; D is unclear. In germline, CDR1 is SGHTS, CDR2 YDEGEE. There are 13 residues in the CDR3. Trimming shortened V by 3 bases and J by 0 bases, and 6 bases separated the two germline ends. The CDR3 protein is CASSSRLNTEAFF. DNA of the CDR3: TGTGCCAGCAGCTCGAGGTTGAACACTGAAGCTTTCTTT.

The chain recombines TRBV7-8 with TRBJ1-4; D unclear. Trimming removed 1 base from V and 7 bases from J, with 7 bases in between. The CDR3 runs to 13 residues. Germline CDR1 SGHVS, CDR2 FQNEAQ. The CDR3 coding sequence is TGTGCCAGCAGCTTAGATCAGGCTGAAAAACTGTTTTTT. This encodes CASSLDQAEKLFF.

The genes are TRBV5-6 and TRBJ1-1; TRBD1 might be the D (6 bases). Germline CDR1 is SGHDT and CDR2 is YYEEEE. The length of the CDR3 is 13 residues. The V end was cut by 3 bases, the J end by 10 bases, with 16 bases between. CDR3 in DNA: TGTGCCAGCAGCTGGGACACAGGGTTGGGAGCTTTCTTT. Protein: CASSWDTGLGAFF.

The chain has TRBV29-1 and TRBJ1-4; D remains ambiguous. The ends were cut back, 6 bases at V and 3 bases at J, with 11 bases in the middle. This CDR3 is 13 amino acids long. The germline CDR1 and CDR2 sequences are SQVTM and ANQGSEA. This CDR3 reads CSVRLTANEKLFF. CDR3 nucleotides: TGCAGCGTCAGACTTACGGCTAATGAAAAACTGTTTTTT.

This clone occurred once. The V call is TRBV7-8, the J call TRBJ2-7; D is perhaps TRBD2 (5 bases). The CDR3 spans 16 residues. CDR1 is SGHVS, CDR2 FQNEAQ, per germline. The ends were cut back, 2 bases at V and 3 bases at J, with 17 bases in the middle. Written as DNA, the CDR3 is TGTGCCAGCAGCTTAAAACACCGGGAAGTGGACTACGAGCAGTACTTC. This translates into CASSLKHREVDYEQYF. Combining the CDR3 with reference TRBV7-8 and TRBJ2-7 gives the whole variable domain GAGVSQSPRYKVAKRGQDVALRCDPISGHVSLFWYQQALGQGPEFLTYFQNEAQLDKSGLPSDRFFAERPEGSVSTLKIQRTQQEDSAVYLCASSLKHREVDYEQYFGPGTRLTVT.

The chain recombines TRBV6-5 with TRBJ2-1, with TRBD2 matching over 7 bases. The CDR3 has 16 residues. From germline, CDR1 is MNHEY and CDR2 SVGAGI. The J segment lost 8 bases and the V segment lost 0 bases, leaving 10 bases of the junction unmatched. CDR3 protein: CASSYSRGEAGHEQFF. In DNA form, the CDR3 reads TGTGCCAGCAGTTACTCGAGGGGTGAAGCGGGACATGAGCAGTTCTTC.

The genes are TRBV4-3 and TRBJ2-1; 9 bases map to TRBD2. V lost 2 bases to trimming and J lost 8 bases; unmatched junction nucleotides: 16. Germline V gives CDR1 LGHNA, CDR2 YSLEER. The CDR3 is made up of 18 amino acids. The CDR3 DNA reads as TGCGCCAGCAGCCAACAGATATTAGCGGGAGACCTTCTTTATGAGCAGTTCTTC. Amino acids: CASSQQILAGDLLYEQFF.

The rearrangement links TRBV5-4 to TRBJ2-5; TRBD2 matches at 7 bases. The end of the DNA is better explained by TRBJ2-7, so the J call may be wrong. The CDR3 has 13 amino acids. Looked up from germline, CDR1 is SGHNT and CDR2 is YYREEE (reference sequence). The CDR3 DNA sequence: TGTGCCAGCAGCTTAGGCGGGAGCCTCGAGCAGTACTTC. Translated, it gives CASSLGGSLEQYF.

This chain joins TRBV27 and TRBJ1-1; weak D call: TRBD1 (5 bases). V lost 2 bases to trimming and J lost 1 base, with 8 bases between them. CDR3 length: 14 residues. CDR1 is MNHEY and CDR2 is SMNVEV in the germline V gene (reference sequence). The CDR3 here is CASSLRGRNTEAFF. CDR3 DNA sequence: TGTGCCAGCAGTTTAAGGGGCAGGAACACTGAAGCTTTCTTT.

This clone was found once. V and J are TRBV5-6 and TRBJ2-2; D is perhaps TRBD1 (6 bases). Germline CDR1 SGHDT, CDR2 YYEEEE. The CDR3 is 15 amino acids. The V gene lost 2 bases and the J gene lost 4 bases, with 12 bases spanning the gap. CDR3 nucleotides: TGTGCCAGCAGCTTTCCGCAGGGGACCACCGGGGAGCTGTTTTTT. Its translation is CASSFPQGTTGELFF.

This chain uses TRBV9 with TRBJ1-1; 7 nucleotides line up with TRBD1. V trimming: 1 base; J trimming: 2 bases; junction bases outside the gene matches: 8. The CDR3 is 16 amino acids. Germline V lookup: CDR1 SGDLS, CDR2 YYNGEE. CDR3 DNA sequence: TGTGCCAGCAGCGTATCCACCTGGGACAGTAACACTGAAGCTTTCTTT. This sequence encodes CASSVSTWDSNTEAFF.

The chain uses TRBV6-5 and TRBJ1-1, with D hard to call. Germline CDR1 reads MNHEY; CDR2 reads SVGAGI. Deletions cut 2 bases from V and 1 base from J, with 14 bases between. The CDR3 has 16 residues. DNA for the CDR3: TGTGCCAGCAGTTACCGCTTAGCAGGAGGGAACACTGAAGCTTTCTTT. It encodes CASSYRLAGGNTEAFF.

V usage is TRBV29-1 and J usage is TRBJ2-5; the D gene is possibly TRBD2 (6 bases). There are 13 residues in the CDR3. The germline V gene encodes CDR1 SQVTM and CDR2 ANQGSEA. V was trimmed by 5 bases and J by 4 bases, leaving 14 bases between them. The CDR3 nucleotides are TGCAGCGTTCCTTGGGGGGTGGTAGAGACCCAGTACTTC. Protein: CSVPWGVVETQYF.

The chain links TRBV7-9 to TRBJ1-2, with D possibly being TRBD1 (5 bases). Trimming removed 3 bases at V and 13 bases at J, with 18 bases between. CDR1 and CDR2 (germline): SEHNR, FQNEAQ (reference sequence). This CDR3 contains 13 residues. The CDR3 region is CASSFQQGSCSTF. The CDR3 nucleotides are TGTGCCAGCAGCTTTCAGCAGGGTAGCTGTTCCACCTTC. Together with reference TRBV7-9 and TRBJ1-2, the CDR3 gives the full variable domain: DTGVSQNPRHKITKRGQNVTFRCDPISEHNRLYWYRQTLGQGPEFLTYFQNEAQLEKSRLLSDRFSAERPKGSFSTLEIQRTEQGDSAMYLCASSFQQGSCSTFGSGTRLTVV.

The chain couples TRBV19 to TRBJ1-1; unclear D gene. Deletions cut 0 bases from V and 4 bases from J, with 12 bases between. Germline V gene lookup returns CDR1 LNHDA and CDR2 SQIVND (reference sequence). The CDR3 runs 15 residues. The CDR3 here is CASSIDLPGVTEAFF. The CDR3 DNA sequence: TGTGCCAGTAGTATAGATTTACCCGGTGTCACTGAAGCTTTCTTT.

CDR3 residues: CASTINTYEQYF. The CDR3 nucleotides are TGCGCCAGCACGATTAACACCTACGAGCAGTACTTC. The chain combines TRBV10-2 with TRBJ2-7; D remains ambiguous. V was shortened by 7 bases and J by 2 bases, with 9 bases between the two germline ends. The length of the CDR3 is 12 residues. The germline CDR1 and CDR2 sequences are WSHSY and SAAADI.

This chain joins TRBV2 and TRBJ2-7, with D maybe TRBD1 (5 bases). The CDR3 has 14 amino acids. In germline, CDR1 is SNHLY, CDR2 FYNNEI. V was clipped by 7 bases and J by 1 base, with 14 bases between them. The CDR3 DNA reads TGTGCCAGCACGCAAAGTCAGGGTTCCTACGAGCAGTACTTC. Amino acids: CASTQSQGSYEQYF.

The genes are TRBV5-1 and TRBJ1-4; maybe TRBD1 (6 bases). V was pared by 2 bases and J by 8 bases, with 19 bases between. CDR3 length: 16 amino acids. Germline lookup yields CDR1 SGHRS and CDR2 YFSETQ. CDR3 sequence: CASSLGYRDTGEKLFF. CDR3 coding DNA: TGCGCCAGCAGCTTAGGCTACAGGGATACGGGCGAAAAACTGTTTTTT.

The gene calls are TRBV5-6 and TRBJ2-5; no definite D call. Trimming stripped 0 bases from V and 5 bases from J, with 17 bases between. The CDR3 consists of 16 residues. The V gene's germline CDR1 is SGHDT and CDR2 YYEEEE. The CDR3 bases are TGTGCCAGCAGCTTGGATTGGTTTAGTTCCGGGGAGACCCAGTACTTC. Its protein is CASSLDWFSSGETQYF.